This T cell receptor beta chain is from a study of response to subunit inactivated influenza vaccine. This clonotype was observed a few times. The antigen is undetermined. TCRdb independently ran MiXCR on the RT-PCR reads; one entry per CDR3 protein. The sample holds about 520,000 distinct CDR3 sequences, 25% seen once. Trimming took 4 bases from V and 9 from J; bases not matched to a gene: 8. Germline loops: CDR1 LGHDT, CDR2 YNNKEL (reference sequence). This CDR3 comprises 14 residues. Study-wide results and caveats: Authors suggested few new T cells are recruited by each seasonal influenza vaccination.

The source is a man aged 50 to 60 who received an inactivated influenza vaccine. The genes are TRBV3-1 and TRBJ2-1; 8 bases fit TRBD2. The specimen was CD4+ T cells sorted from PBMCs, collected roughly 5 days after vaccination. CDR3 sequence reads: CASSPGLGTSEQFF. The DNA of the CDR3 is TGTGCCAGCAGCCCGGGACTAGGAACCTCTGAGCAGTTCTTC.